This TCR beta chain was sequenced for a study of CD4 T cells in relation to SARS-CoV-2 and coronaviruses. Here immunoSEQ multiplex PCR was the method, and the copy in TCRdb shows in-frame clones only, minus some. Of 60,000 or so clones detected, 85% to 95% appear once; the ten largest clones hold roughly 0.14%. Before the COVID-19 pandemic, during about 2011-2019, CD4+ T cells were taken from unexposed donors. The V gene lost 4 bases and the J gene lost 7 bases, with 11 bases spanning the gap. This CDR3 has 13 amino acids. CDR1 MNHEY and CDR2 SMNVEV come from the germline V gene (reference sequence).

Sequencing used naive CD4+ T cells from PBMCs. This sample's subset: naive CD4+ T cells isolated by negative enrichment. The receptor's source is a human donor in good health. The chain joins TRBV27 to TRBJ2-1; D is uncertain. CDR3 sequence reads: CASSSHLGNEQFF. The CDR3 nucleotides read TGTGCCAGCAGTTCCCATCTGGGGAATGAGCAGTTCTTC.